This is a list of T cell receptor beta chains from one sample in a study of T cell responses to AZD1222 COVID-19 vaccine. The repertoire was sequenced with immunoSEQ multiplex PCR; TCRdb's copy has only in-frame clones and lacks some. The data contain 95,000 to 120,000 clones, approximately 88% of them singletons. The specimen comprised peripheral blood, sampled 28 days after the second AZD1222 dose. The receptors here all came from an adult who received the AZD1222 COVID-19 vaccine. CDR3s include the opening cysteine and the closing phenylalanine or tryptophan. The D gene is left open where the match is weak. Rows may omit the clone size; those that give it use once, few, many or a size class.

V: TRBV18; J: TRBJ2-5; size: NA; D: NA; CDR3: CASSPQTGLQETQYF; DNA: TGTGCCAGCTCACCCCAAACAGGACTCCAAGAGACCCAGTACTTC
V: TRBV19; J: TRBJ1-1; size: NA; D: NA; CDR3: CASSAGLNTEAFF; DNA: TGTGCCAGTAGCGCAGGACTGAACACTGAAGCTTTCTTT
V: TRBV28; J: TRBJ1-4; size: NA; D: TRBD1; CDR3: CASSPRQGAGLFF; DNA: TGTGCCAGCAGTCCTCGACAGGGGGCTGGACTGTTTTTT
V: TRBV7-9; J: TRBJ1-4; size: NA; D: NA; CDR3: CASSLNEGGNEKLFF; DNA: TGTGCCAGCAGCCTAAACGAAGGGGGGAATGAAAAACTGTTTTTT
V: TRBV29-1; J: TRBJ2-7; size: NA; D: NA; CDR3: CSVEGSSYEQYF; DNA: TGCAGCGTTGAAGGAAGCTCCTACGAGCAGTACTTC
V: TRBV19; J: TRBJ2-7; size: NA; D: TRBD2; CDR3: CASSILSGGSEQYF; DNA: TGTGCCAGTAGTATACTCAGCGGGGGTAGCGAGCAGTACTTC
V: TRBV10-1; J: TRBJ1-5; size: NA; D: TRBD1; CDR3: CASGGTGDSNQPQHF; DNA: TGCGCCAGCGGGGGGACAGGGGATAGCAATCAGCCCCAGCATTTT
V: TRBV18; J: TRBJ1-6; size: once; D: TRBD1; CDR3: CASSPLALDRGDSPLHF; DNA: TGTGCCAGCTCACCCCTCGCTCTAGACAGGGGGGATTCACCCCTCCACTTT
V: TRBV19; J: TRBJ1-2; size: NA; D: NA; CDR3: CASSRWADSLFYGYTF; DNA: TGTGCCAGTAGCCGGTGGGCAGATTCACTCTTCTATGGCTACACCTTC
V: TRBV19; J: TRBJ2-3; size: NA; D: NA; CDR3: CASSMGGRDTQYF; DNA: TGTGCCAGTAGTATGGGGGGCCGGGATACGCAGTATTTT
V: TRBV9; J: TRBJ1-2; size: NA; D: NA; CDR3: CASSVGVGSYGYTF; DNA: TGTGCCAGCAGCGTAGGGGTGGGGAGCTATGGCTACACCTTC
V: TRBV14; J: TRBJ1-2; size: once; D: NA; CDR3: CASSVLGGDYGYTF; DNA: TGTGCCAGCAGCGTCTTGGGGGGAGACTATGGCTACACCTTC
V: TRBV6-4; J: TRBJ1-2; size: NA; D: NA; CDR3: CASSDETQDSYTF; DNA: TGTGCCAGCAGTGACGAGACACAGGACAGTTACACCTTC
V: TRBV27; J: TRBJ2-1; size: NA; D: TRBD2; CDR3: CASSLRPAGVDEQFF; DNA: TGTGCCAGCAGTTTACGACCAGCGGGGGTGGATGAGCAGTTCTTC
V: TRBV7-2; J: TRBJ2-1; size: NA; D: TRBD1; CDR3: CASGDRAYNEQFF; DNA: TGTGCCAGCGGGGACAGGGCCTACAATGAGCAGTTCTTC
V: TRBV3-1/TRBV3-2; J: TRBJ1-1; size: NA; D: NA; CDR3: CARGGNTEAFF; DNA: TGTGCCAGGGGGGGGAACACTGAAGCTTTCTTT
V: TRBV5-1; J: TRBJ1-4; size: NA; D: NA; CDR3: CASSLEGPTNEKLFF; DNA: TGCGCCAGCAGCTTGGAAGGGCCAACTAATGAAAAACTGTTTTTT
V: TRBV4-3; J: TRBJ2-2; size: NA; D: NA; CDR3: CASSQARGLGAGELFF; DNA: TGCGCCAGCAGCCAAGCACGGGGGCTCGGGGCCGGGGAGCTGTTTTTT
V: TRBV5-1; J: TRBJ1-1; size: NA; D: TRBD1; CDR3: CASSFDREWRNTEAFF; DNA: TGCGCCAGCAGCTTTGACAGGGAGTGGAGGAACACTGAAGCTTTCTTT
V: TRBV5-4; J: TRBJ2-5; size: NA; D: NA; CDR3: CASSPIGAGGKGAETQYF; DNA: TGTGCCAGCAGCCCCATAGGGGCGGGGGGCAAGGGGGCAGAGACCCAGTACTTC
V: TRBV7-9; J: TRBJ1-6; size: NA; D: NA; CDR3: CASSLEGGPNSPLHF; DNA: TGTGCCAGCAGCTTAGAAGGGGGTCCTAATTCACCCCTCCACTTT
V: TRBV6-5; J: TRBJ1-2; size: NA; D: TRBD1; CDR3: CASRTDRGNGYTF; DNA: TGTGCCAGCAGAACGGACAGGGGGAACGGCTACACCTTC
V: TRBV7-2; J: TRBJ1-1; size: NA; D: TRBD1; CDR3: CASRGGGNTEAFF; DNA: TGTGCCAGCCGAGGAGGGGGCAACACTGAAGCTTTCTTT
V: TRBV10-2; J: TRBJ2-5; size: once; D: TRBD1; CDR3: CASSEQGARETQYF; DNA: TGCGCCAGCAGTGAACAGGGGGCCCGAGAGACCCAGTACTTC
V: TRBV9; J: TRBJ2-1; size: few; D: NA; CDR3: CASSAATSYNEQFF; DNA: TGTGCCAGCAGCGCGGCAACCTCCTACAATGAGCAGTTCTTC
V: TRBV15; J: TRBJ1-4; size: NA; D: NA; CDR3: CATSRAKGATNEKLFF; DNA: TGTGCCACCAGCAGAGCCAAGGGAGCAACTAATGAAAAACTGTTTTTT
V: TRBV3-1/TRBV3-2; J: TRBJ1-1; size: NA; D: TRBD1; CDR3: CASSQDRGNTEAFF; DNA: TGTGCCAGCAGCCAGGACAGGGGGAACACTGAAGCTTTCTTT
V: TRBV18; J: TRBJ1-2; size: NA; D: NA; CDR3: CASSPDSTLGYTF; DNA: TGTGCCAGCTCACCGGACAGTACCCTTGGCTACACCTTC
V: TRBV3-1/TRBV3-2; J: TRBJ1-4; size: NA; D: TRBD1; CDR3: CASSLTQGATNEKLFF; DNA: TGTGCCAGCAGCCTAACACAGGGGGCAACTAATGAAAAACTGTTTTTT
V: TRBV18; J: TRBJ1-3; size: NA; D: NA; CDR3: CASSPSPGAGNTIYF; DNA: TGTGCCAGCTCACCGTCCCCGGGGGCTGGAAACACCATATATTTT
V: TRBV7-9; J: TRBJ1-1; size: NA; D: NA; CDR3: CASSPDLGNTEAFF; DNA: TGTGCCAGCAGCCCGGACCTCGGGAACACTGAAGCTTTCTTT
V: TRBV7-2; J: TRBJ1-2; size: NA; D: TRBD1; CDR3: CASSFTTGDYGYTF; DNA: TGTGCCAGCAGCTTTACGACAGGGGACTATGGCTACACCTTC
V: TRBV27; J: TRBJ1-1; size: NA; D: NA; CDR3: CASSLSGLNTEAFF; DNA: TGTGCCAGCAGTTTATCCGGACTGAACACTGAAGCTTTCTTT
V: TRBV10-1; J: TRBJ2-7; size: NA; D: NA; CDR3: CASSDESYEQYF; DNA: TGCGCCAGCAGTGACGAGTCCTACGAGCAGTACTTC
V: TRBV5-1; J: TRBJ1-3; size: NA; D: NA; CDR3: CASSLGSENTIYF; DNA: TGCGCCAGCAGCTTGGGCTCTGAAAACACCATATATTTT
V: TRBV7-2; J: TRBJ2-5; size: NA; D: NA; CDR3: CASSFGQGQETQYF; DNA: TGTGCCAGCAGCTTTGGTCAGGGTCAAGAGACCCAGTACTTC
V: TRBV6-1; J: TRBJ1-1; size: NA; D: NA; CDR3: CASSEAQGRWTEAFF; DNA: TGTGCCAGCAGTGAAGCCCAGGGAAGATGGACTGAAGCTTTCTTT
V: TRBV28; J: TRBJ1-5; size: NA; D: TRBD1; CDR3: CASSQIGTEGQPQHF; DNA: TGTGCCAGCAGTCAAATTGGGACAGAAGGACAGCCCCAGCATTTT
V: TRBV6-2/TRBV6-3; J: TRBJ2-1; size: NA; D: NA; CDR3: CASSYSSEARGTPSGNEQFF; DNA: TGTGCCAGCAGTTACTCGTCTGAGGCCAGAGGTACCCCATCCGGCAATGAGCAGTTCTTC
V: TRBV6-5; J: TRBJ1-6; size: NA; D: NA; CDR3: CASSYSRDSPLHF; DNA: TGTGCCAGCAGTTACTCTAGAGATTCACCCCTCCACTTT
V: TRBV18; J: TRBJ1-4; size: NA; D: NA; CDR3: CASSLFERRANEKLFF; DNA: TGTGCCAGCTCACTTTTCGAACGGCGAGCTAATGAAAAACTGTTTTTT
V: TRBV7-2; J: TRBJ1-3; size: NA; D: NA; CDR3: CASSPRGDGNTIYF; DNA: TGTGCCAGCAGCCCTAGGGGGGACGGAAACACCATATATTTT
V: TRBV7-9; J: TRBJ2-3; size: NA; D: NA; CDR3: CASSFTGTGRTDTQYF; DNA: TGTGCCAGCAGCTTCACCGGGACGGGGAGAACAGATACGCAGTATTTT
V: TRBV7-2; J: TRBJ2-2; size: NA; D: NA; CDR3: CASSPRGPHTGELFF; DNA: TGTGCCAGCAGCCCCCGGGGGCCTCACACCGGGGAGCTGTTTTTT
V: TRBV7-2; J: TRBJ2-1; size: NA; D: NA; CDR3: CASSSRDSGREQFF; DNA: TGTGCCAGCAGCTCCCGGGACTCGGGGAGAGAGCAGTTCTTC
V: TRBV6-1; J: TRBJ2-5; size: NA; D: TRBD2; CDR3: CASSVGTSGGTETQYF; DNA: TGTGCCAGCAGTGTAGGCACTAGCGGGGGCACGGAGACCCAGTACTTC
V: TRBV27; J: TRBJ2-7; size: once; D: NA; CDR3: CASSLKPGDSYEQYF; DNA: TGTGCCAGCAGTTTAAAGCCGGGAGATTCCTACGAGCAGTACTTC
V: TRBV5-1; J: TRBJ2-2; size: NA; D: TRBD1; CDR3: CASSLEGARPGELFF; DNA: TGCGCCAGCAGCTTGGAGGGGGCGCGTCCCGGGGAGCTGTTTTTT
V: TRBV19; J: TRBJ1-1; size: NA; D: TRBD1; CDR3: CASSWTGEAFF; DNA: TGTGCCAGTAGCTGGACAGGAGAAGCTTTCTTT
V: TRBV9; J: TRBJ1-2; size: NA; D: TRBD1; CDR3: CASSVGVQGDYGYTF; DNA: TGTGCCAGCAGCGTAGGAGTGCAGGGGGACTATGGCTACACCTTC
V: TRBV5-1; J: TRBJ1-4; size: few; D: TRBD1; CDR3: CASSSRTGNEKLFF; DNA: TGCGCCAGCAGCTCGAGGACAGGGAATGAAAAACTGTTTTTT
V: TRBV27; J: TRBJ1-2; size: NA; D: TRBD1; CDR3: CASSAPGQGFYGYTF; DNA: TGTGCCAGCAGTGCACCGGGACAGGGTTTCTATGGCTACACCTTC
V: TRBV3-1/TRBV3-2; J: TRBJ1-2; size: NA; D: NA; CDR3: CASSPQGGNYGYTF; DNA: TGTGCCAGCAGCCCACAGGGTGGGAACTATGGCTACACCTTC
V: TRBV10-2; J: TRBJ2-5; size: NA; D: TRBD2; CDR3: CASSESSGGQETQYF; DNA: TGCGCCAGCAGTGAATCTAGCGGGGGGCAAGAGACCCAGTACTTC
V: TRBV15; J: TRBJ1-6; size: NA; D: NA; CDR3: CATSRGFNSPLHF; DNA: TGTGCCACCAGCAGAGGGTTTAATTCACCCCTCCACTTT
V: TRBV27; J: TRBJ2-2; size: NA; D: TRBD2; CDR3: CASSSGPTSGGTGELFF; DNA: TGTGCCAGCAGTTCAGGCCCAACTAGCGGGGGAACCGGGGAGCTGTTTTTT
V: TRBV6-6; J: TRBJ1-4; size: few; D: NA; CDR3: CASSYGAEFGEKLFF; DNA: TGTGCCAGCAGTTACGGGGCAGAGTTTGGAGAAAAACTGTTTTTT
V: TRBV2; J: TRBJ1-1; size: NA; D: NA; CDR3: CASSDAGGGTEAFF; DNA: TGTGCCAGCAGTGACGCGGGTGGAGGCACTGAAGCTTTCTTT
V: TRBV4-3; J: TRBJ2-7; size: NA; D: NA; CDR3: CASSQVPGITYEQYF; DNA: TGCGCCAGCAGCCAAGTGCCAGGGATAACCTACGAGCAGTACTTC
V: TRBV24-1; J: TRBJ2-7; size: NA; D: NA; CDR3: CATGGTYEQYF; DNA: TGTGCCACCGGTGGGACCTACGAGCAGTACTTC